The sequence of this T cell receptor beta chain was determined in a study of control samples from healthy donors and cancer patients. TCRdb's table, derived via immunoSEQ multiplex PCR, lists solely in-frame clones and lacks some. The sample contains 80,000 to 85,000 clones, roughly 88% of which appear only once. The junction had 8 bases not matched to a gene; V was cut back by 5 bases and J by 4 bases. CDR1 and CDR2 from the germline V gene are MNHEY and SMNVEV (reference sequence). CDR3 size: 16 residues. This clonotype was sampled from a woman aged 45-65 years in good health. The sample comprised blood. The chain combines TRBV27 with TRBJ2-2; 9 positions match TRBD2. CDR3 in amino acids: CASSRNRGGATGELFF. CDR3 nucleotide sequence: TGTGCCAGCAGTCGAAATCGCGGGGGGGCCACCGGGGAGCTGTTTTTT.